One and the same sample provided the 25 T cell receptor beta chains below, sequenced in a study of beta chain features in type 1 diabetes. The antigens for these receptors are not known. Expressed TCRB transcripts got sequenced, as all isolated RNA was reverse transcribed. Here immunoSEQ multiplex PCR was the method, and the copy in TCRdb shows in-frame clones only, minus some. The sample lists hundreds of thousands of clones; around 15% were seen once. General study points: Type 1 diabetes patients had TCRB CDR3s that were shorter (moderately but significantly so) in all four CD4+ subsets.

Sequencing was carried out using naive CD4+ T cells from blood. These receptors came from a man aged 18 to 29 with type 1 diabetes.

A few counts support this clone. The chain recombines TRBV5-1 with TRBJ1-4; weak D call: TRBD1 (6 bases). The CDR3 extends over 15 amino acids. Looked up from germline, CDR1 is SGHRS and CDR2 is YFSETQ. V was pared by 4 bases and J by 0 bases, with 10 bases between. The CDR3 nucleotides read TGCGCCAGCAGCAGAGGACAGACAACTAATGAAAAACTGTTTTTT. This encodes CASSRGQTTNEKLFF.

This clone came up a few times. Here the CDR3 DNA reads TGCGCCAGCAGCCAAGAGGGGACAGGGGGCGAAAAACTGTTTTTT. This translates into CASSQEGTGGEKLFF. The chain uses TRBV4-1 and TRBJ1-4, with TRBD1 matching 12 bases. The CDR3 spans 15 residues. Germline CDR1 is MGHRA and CDR2 is YSYEKL. The V segment lost 0 bases and the J segment 8 bases; nucleotides outside the gene matches: 1.

The chain carries TRBV6-5 and TRBJ1-1; D unresolved. Trimming took 0 bases from V and 7 from J, leaving 15 bases between them. CDR3 length equals 15 residues. Germline V gene lookup returns CDR1 MNHEY and CDR2 SVGAGI. The CDR3 reads CASSYSGGQRLEAFF. The DNA of the CDR3 is TGTGCCAGCAGTTACTCGGGCGGGCAGCGACTTGAAGCTTTCTTT.

The chain carries TRBV6-5 and TRBJ2-1; D is undetermined. Germline V CDR1 and CDR2: MNHEY, SVGAGI. The length of the CDR3 is 12 residues. Trimming pared 8 bases from V and 9 bases from J, leaving 14 bases between. CDR3 nucleotide sequence: TGTGCCAGCGGGAAGGGTATAGGTGAGCAGTTCTTC. Translation gives CASGKGIGEQFF.

This clone has just a few counts. This chain connects TRBV29-1 to TRBJ1-2; D is uncertain. Germline assignment: CDR1 SQVTM and CDR2 ANQGSEA. The CDR3 is made up of 14 amino acids. The V end lost 3 bases, the J end lost 0 bases, and 11 bases lay between the germline ends. The CDR3 protein is CSVEKRLTNYGYTF. The CDR3 DNA reads TGCAGCGTTGAGAAGAGGCTGACTAACTATGGCTACACCTTC.

This clone was observed a few times. The J gene is TRBJ2-5, the V gene TRBV6-1; 10 nucleotides align to TRBD2. This CDR3 is built from 19 residues. With V trimmed by 1 base and J by 3 bases, 14 bases remained unmatched. Germline CDR1 reads MNHNS; CDR2 reads SASEGT. The CDR3 loop is CASSEVPRSGLAEEETQYF. The DNA for the CDR3 is TGTGCCAGCAGTGAAGTTCCCAGGAGTGGACTAGCGGAGGAAGAGACCCAGTACTTC.

J is TRBJ2-7 and V is TRBV6-1; D is possibly TRBD1 or TRBD2 (5 bases each). The germline V gene encodes CDR1 MNHNS and CDR2 SASEGT. The CDR3 is 14 amino acids. The ends were cut back, 6 bases at V and 0 bases at J, with 12 bases in the middle. CDR3 region: CASRTGHHSYEQYF. The CDR3 coding sequence is TGTGCCAGCAGGACGGGGCACCACTCCTACGAGCAGTACTTC.

This clone was seen more than once but under ten times. V gene TRBV7-3 combines with J gene TRBJ2-2; D not resolved. V was clipped by 1 base and J by 0 bases, with 3 bases between them. Per germline, CDR1 SGHTA and CDR2 FQGTGA. This CDR3 spans 14 amino acids. DNA for the CDR3: TGTGCCAGCAGCTTAAGGCCGAACACCGGGGAGCTGTTTTTT. Translating gives CASSLRPNTGELFF. The entire variable domain, with the rest obtained from reference TRBV7-3 and TRBJ2-2, is as follows: GAGVSQTPSNKVTEKGKYVELRCDPISGHTALYWYRQSLGQGPEFLIYFQGTGAADDSGLPNDRFFAVRPEGSVSTLKIQRTERGDSAVYLCASSLRPNTGELFFGEGSRLTVL.

This clone was counted a few times. The same CDR3 is also encoded by other DNA sequences in this sample. J is TRBJ1-1 and V is TRBV29-1; the D is unclear. Trimming removed 6 bases at V and 1 base at J, with 9 bases between. The CDR3 runs to 12 residues. Germline V CDR1 and CDR2: SQVTM, ANQGSEA. The CDR3 region is CSVRAGNTEAFF. The CDR3 nucleotides are TGCAGCGTCCGTGCGGGGAACACTGAAGCTTTCTTT.

This clone was found a few times. This chain connects TRBV10-1 to TRBJ2-2, with D hard to call. The CDR3 loop spans 13 amino acids. Trimming pared 0 bases from V and 7 bases from J, leaving 6 bases between. CDR1 WNHNN and CDR2 SYGVQD come from the germline V gene (reference sequence). The CDR3 nucleotides are TGCGCCAGCAGTGAGTCCTTTATCGGGGAGCTGTTTTTT. This translates into CASSESFIGELFF.

The chain carries TRBV7-6 and TRBJ1-3; D is undetermined. Trimming removed 5 bases at V and 1 base at J, with 12 bases between. The germline V gene has CDR1 SGHVS and CDR2 FNYEAQ. The CDR3 runs 15 residues. For the CDR3, the DNA is TGTGCCAGCAGCCTAGATGGGATGTCTGGAAACACCATATATTTT. Translating it yields CASSLDGMSGNTIYF.

CDR3 residues: CASSVADGTGAFF. As DNA, the CDR3 is TGTGCCAGCAGCGTAGCGGACGGCACCGGGGCTTTCTTT. J is TRBJ1-1 and V is TRBV9; D is uncertain. The CDR3 has 13 residues. V was trimmed by 0 bases and J by 11 bases, leaving 14 bases between them. Germline CDR1 and CDR2: SGDLS and YYNGEE.

This chain uses TRBV28 with TRBJ1-5; no reliable D call. The V gene lost 1 base and the J gene lost 5 bases, with 12 bases spanning the gap. Germline assignment: CDR1 MDHEN and CDR2 SYDVKM. This CDR3 has 15 residues. This chain's CDR3 is CASSLLSGQDQPQHF. The CDR3 bases are TGTGCCAGCAGTTTATTAAGTGGCCAAGATCAGCCCCAGCATTTT.

The CDR3 region has the DNA TGCGCCAGCAGCCTGCTACCGGGACAGCTCACAGATACGCAGTATTTT. Its protein is CASSLLPGQLTDTQYF. The chain links TRBV5-1 to TRBJ2-3, with 7 bases lining up with TRBD1. After removal of 4 bases from V and 2 bases from J, the junction contained 10 bases not matched to a gene. Germline CDR1 reads SGHRS; CDR2 reads YFSETQ. This CDR3 comprises 16 residues.

J is TRBJ2-1 and V is TRBV15; D is tentatively TRBD1 or TRBD2 (5 bases each). CDR3 length: 13 residues. The germline V and J ends were trimmed by 5 bases and 10 bases, with 15 bases remaining between them. Germline V lookup: CDR1 LNHNV, CDR2 YYDKDF (reference sequence). Here the CDR3 DNA reads TGTGCCACCAGCGCCCAGGGACGGATGGAGCAGTTCTTC. Translating gives CATSAQGRMEQFF. Looking up the rest from reference TRBV15 and TRBJ2-1 gives the full variable domain: DAMVIQNPRYQVTQFGKPVTLSCSQTLNHNVMYWYQQKSSQAPKLLFHYYDKDFNNEADTPDNFQSRRPNTSFCFLDIRSPGLGDTAMYLCATSAQGRMEQFFGPGTRLTVL.

The genes are TRBV12-5 and TRBJ2-3; tentatively, D is TRBD1 or TRBD2 (6 bases each). Germline CDR1 LGHNT, CDR2 FRNRAP. The V and J ends lost 4 bases and 2 bases respectively, with 10 bases between them. The CDR3 loop spans 14 amino acids. The CDR3 sequence is CASGSGAATDTQYF. The CDR3 DNA sequence: TGTGCTAGTGGTTCGGGGGCAGCCACAGATACGCAGTATTTT.

The chain uses TRBV4-1 and TRBJ2-1, with TRBD1 as a possible D gene (5 bases). Trimming cost V 0 bases and J 3 bases, with 15 bases left between them. This CDR3 is built from 17 residues. Looked up from germline, CDR1 is MGHRA and CDR2 is YSYEKL. The CDR3 nucleotides are TGCGCCAGCAGCCAAGATTTGCACAGGTTCATCTACAATGAGCAGTTCTTC. Translating it yields CASSQDLHRFIYNEQFF.

This sequence joins TRBV7-3 and TRBJ2-5; 11 bases map to TRBD2. Germline V gene lookup returns CDR1 SGHTA and CDR2 FQGTGA. Unmatched junction bases numbered 1, after V lost 3 bases and J lost 4 bases. The CDR3 length is 14 residues. This chain's CDR3 is CASSFGTSGETQYF. In DNA, the CDR3 is TGTGCCAGCAGCTTTGGGACTAGCGGAGAGACCCAGTACTTC.

The V and J genes are TRBV12-5 and TRBJ2-1, with 9 bases that match TRBD1. The V and J ends lost 1 base and 14 bases, in that order; junction bases with no gene match: 3. The CDR3 runs 12 residues. CDR1 and CDR2 (germline): LGHNT, FRNRAP. For the CDR3, the DNA is TGTGCTAGTGGTTTGGGGGGACAGGGTGAGTTCTTC. Amino acids: CASGLGGQGEFF.

Only a few counts were recorded for this clone. The V and J genes are TRBV7-9 and TRBJ1-6; D is perhaps TRBD1 (5 bases). Germline CDR1 SEHNR, CDR2 FQNEAQ (reference sequence). The ends were cut back, 0 bases at V and 4 bases at J, with 16 bases in the middle. The CDR3 contains 18 residues. CDR3 sequence (DNA): TGTGCCAGCAGCTTAGCAGCTTCTGGGGCCAGTTATAATTCACCCCTCCACTTT. The encoded protein is CASSLAASGASYNSPLHF.

Note on this clone: Other nucleotide sequences in the sample specify the same CDR3. The J gene is TRBJ2-1, the V gene TRBV5-1; D unresolved. V lost 0 bases, J lost 4 bases, and 5 bases lay in between. The CDR3 totals 13 residues. Germline assignment: CDR1 SGHRS and CDR2 YFSETQ. The CDR3 loop reads CASSLGSYNEQFF. CDR3 nucleotide sequence: TGCGCCAGCAGCTTGGGCTCTTACAATGAGCAGTTCTTC.

This clone occurred a few times. The chain links TRBV4-1 to TRBJ2-7; D might be TRBD2 (6 bases). The CDR3 is made up of 16 amino acids. Trimming stripped 3 bases from V and 3 bases from J, with 18 bases between. The germline CDR1 and CDR2 sequences are MGHRA and YSYEKL. CDR3 region: CASSHAEGTVGYEQYF. In DNA form, the CDR3 reads TGCGCCAGCAGCCATGCGGAGGGGACCGTCGGCTACGAGCAGTACTTC.

This clone came up a few times. The chain uses TRBV5-1 and TRBJ2-5, with 8 nucleotides matching TRBD1. Germline V lookup: CDR1 SGHRS, CDR2 YFSETQ. V lost 1 base, J lost 5 bases, and 4 bases stayed unmatched. The CDR3 length is 14 residues. CDR3 region: CASSLSRGLETQYF. The DNA for the CDR3 is TGCGCCAGCAGCTTGTCCAGGGGGCTGGAGACCCAGTACTTC.

This clone has just a few counts. The V gene is TRBV6-5, the J gene TRBJ2-7, with 9 bases fitting TRBD2. V lost 2 bases, J lost 3 bases, and 2 bases stayed unmatched. The CDR3 contains 14 residues. Looked up from germline, CDR1 is MNHEY and CDR2 is SVGAGI. The chain's CDR3 is CASSYEAGGYEQYF. The CDR3 DNA is TGTGCCAGCAGTTACGAAGCGGGGGGCTACGAGCAGTACTTC.

This chain links TRBV19 with TRBJ2-5; D possibly corresponds to TRBD2 (6 bases). Germline V gives CDR1 LNHDA, CDR2 SQIVND (reference sequence). The CDR3 covers 14 residues. V was pared by 4 bases and J by 2 bases, with 11 bases between. CDR3 residues: CASSTGTEQETQYF. In nucleotides, the CDR3 is TGTGCCAGTAGTACCGGGACTGAACAAGAGACCCAGTACTTC.